This TCR beta chain stems from a study of blood T cell repertoires in COVID-19. Looking at the study overall: T cells, B-cell-depleted T cells, or PBMCs provided the cDNA or gDNA that served as material.

The CDR3 is made up of 13 amino acids. V lost 5 bases, J lost 5 bases, and 6 bases stayed unmatched. The germline V gene has CDR1 LNHDA and CDR2 SQIVND (reference sequence). In the authors' workflow: Reference gene primers were amplified, and this amplification served to estimate nucleated cell counts. Assay used: immunoSEQ multiplex PCR; TCRdb lists only in-frame clones, some missing. V, J and clone size derive from that table, while D and trimming were established from the DNA sequence. The table has 110,000 or so clones, about 85% seen once. The sequence was collected from a man aged 55-75 years with acute or convalescent COVID-19. Sequenced: peripheral blood. The V call is TRBV19, the J call TRBJ2-7; the match to TRBD2 covers 7 bases. The CDR3 nucleotides are TGTGCCAGTAGTCAGCGGGGCCTCGACGAGCAGTACTTC. Its protein is CASSQRGLDEQYF.